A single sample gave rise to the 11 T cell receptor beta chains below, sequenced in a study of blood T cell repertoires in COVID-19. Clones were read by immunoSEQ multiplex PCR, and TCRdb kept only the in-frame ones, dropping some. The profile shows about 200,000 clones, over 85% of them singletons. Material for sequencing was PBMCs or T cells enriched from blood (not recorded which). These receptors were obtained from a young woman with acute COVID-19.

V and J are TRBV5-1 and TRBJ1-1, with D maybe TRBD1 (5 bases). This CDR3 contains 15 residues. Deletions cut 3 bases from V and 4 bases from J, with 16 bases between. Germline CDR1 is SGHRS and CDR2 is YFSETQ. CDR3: CASSSSQGSRTEAFF. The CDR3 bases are TGCGCCAGCAGCTCCAGTCAGGGAAGTCGCACTGAAGCTTTCTTT.

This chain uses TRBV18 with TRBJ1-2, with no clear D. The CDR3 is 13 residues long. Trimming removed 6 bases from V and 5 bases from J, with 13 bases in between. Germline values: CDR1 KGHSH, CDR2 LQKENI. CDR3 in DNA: TGTGCCAGCTCCCCGGGTGAAGGATATGGCTACACCTTC. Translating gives CASSPGEGYGYTF.

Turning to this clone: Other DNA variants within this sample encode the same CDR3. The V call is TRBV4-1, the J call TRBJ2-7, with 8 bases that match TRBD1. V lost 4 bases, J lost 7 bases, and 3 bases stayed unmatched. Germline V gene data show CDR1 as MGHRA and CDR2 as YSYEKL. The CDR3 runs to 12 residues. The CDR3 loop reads CASSRTGGEQYF. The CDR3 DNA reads TGCGCCAGCAGCCGCACAGGGGGAGAGCAGTACTTC.

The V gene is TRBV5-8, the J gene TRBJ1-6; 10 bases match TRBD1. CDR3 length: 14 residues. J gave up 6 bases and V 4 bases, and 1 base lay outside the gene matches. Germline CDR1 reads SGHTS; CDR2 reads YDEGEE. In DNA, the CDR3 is TGTGCCAGCAGCAGGACAGGGGGTAATTCACCCCTCCACTTT. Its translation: CASSRTGGNSPLHF.

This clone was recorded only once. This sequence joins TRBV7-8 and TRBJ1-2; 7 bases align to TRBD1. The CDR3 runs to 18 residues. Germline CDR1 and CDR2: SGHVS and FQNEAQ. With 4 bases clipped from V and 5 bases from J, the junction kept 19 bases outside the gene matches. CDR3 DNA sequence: TGTGCCAGCAGCTCAGGGGGACCCCGGCAGTCCAATGTATATGGCTACACCTTC. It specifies CASSSGGPRQSNVYGYTF.

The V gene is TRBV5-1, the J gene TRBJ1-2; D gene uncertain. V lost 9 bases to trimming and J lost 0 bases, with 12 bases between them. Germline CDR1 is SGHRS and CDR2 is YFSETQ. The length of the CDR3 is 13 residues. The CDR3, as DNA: TGCGCCACCGCTCGAGAGGCTAACTATGGCTACACCTTC. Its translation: CATAREANYGYTF. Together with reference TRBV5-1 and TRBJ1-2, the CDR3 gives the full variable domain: KAGVTQTPRYLIKTRGQQVTLSCSPISGHRSVSWYQQTPGQGLQFLFEYFSETQRNKGNFPGRFSGRQFSNSRSEMNVSTLELGDSALYLCATAREANYGYTFGSGTRLTVV.

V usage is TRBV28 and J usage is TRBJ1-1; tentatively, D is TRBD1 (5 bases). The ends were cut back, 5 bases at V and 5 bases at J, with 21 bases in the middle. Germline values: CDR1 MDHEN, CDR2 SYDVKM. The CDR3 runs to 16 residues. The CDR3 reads CASSIPFGGGMTEAFF. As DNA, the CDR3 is TGTGCCAGCAGTATCCCCTTTGGGGGAGGAATGACTGAAGCTTTCTTT.

DNA for the CDR3: TGCAGTTTAGACAGAAATGGCTACACCTTC. Translation gives CSLDRNGYTF. The chain employs TRBV20-1 and TRBJ1-2; possible D gene TRBD1, 5 bases. The germline CDR1 and CDR2 sequences are DFQATT and SNEGSKA (reference sequence). The CDR3 has 10 residues. V dropped 8 bases and J dropped 6 bases, with 10 bases sitting between them.

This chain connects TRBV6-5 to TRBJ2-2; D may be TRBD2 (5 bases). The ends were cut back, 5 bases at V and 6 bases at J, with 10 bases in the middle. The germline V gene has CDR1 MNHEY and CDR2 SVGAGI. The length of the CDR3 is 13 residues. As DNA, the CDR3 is TGTGCCAGCAGTACAACGAGGGCCGGGGAGCTGTTTTTT. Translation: CASSTTRAGELFF.

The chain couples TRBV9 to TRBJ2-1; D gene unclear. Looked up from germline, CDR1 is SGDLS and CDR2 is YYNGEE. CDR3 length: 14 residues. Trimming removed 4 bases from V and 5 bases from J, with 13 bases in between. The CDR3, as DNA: TGTGCCAGCAGCCCGGGTAGTCTGGACAATGAGCAGTTCTTC. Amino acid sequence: CASSPGSLDNEQFF.

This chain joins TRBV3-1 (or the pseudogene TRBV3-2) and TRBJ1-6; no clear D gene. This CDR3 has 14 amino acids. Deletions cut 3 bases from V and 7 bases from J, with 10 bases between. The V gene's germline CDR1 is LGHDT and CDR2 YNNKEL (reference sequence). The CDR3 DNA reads TGTGCCAGCAGCCATGGTCAGGCAAATTCACCCCTCCACTTT. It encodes CASSHGQANSPLHF.